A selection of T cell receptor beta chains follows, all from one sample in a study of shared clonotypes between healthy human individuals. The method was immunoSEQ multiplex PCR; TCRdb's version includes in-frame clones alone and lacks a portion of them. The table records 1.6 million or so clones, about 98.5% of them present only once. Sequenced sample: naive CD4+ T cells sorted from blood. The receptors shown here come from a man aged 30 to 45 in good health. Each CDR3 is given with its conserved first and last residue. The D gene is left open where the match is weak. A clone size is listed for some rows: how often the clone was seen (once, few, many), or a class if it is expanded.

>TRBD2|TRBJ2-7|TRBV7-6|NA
CASSLVLAGGEQYF
TGTGCCAGCAGCTTAGTCTTAGCGGGAGGCGAGCAGTACTTC
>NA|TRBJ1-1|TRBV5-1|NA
CASSLSGVMNTEAFF
TGCGCCAGCAGCTTGTCGGGGGTCATGAACACTGAAGCTTTCTTT
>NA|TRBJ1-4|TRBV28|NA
CASSFPGEEKLFF
TGTGCCAGCAGTTTCCCGGGCGAAGAAAAACTGTTTTTT
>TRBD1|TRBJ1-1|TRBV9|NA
CASSTGQVNTEAFF
TGTGCCAGCAGCACGGGACAGGTGAACACTGAAGCTTTCTTT
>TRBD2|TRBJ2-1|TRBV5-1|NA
CASGQTSGSYNEQFF
TGCGCCAGCGGCCAGACTAGCGGGAGTTACAATGAGCAGTTCTTC
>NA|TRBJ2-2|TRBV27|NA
CASGYTGELFF
TGTGCCAGCGGTTATACCGGGGAGCTGTTTTTT
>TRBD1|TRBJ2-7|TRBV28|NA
CASSGPGRTGSHEQYF
TGTGCCAGCAGTGGGCCGGGCCGGACAGGATCCCACGAGCAGTACTTC
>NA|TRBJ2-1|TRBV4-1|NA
CASSQGREAPFITPGDEQFF
TGCGCCAGCAGCCAAGGAAGGGAAGCCCCATTTATAACGCCCGGGGATGAGCAGTTCTTC
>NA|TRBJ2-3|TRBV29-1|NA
CSVSGQSTDTQYF
TGCAGCGTTTCCGGACAAAGCACAGATACGCAGTATTTT
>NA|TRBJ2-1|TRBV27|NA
CASSPLGRSYNEQFF
TGTGCCAGCAGCCCCTTGGGGCGCTCCTACAATGAGCAGTTCTTC
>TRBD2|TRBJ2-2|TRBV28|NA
CASGLASGELFF
TGTGCCAGCGGACTAGCGTCCGGGGAGCTGTTTTTT
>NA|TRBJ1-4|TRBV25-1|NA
CASSDQSNEKLFF
TGTGCCAGCAGTGACCAGAGTAATGAAAAACTGTTTTTT
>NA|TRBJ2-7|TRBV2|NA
CASSEVSPYYEQYF
TGTGCCAGCAGTGAGGTCAGCCCCTATTACGAGCAGTACTTC
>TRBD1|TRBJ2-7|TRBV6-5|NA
CASSYPGQGAYEQYF
TGTGCCAGCAGTTACCCAGGACAGGGGGCCTACGAGCAGTACTTC
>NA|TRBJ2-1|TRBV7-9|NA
CASASRGALVGEQFF
TGTGCCAGCGCCAGTAGGGGGGCCCTGGTCGGTGAGCAGTTCTTC
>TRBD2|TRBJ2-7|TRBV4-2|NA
CASSHNGRGGSSYEQYF
TGTGCCAGCAGCCACAACGGACGGGGGGGGAGCTCCTACGAGCAGTACTTC
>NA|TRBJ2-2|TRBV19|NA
CASRPTSRDRRAGELFF
TGTGCCAGTAGGCCGACCTCCCGGGACCGGAGGGCCGGGGAGCTGTTTTTT
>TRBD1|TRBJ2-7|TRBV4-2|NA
CASSQGDRAGYEQYF
TGTGCCAGCAGCCAAGGGGACAGGGCGGGGTACGAGCAGTACTTC
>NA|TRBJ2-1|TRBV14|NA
CASSRTEYNEQFF
TGTGCCAGCAGCAGGACAGAGTACAATGAGCAGTTCTTC
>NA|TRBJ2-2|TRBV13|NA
CASCGGRGDNTGELFF
TGTGCCAGCTGTGGGGGCAGGGGAGATAACACCGGGGAGCTGTTTTTT
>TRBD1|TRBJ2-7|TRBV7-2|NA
CASSRTGAVDEQYF
TGTGCCAGCAGCCGCACAGGGGCTGTGGACGAGCAGTACTTC
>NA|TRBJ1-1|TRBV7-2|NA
CASSPRTPPRNTEAFF
TGTGCCAGCAGCCCGCGGACACCTCCGCGGAACACTGAAGCTTTCTTT
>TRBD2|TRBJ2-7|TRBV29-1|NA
CSVEYVLKGLAGPRQYF
TGCAGCGTTGAGTATGTGCTAAAAGGGCTAGCGGGACCTCGGCAGTACTTC
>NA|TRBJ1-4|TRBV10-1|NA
CASSDPREKLFF
TGCGCCAGCAGTGATCCCCGGGAAAAACTGTTTTTT
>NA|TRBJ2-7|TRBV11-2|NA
CASGTLLSEQYF
TGTGCCAGCGGCACTCTCCTCTCCGAGCAGTACTTC
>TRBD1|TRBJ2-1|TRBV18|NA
CASSRTGGNEQFF
TGTGCCAGCTCTAGGACAGGGGGCAATGAGCAGTTCTTC
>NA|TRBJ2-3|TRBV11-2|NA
CASSPLRGPTPDTQYF
TGTGCCAGCAGCCCGTTGCGCGGCCCAACCCCCGATACGCAGTATTTT
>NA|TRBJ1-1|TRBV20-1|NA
CSATQNTEAFF
TGCAGTGCTACCCAGAACACTGAAGCTTTCTTT
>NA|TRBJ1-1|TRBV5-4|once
CASSGAKGRVENTEAFF
TGTGCCAGCAGCGGAGCCAAGGGCAGGGTAGAGAACACTGAAGCTTTCTTT
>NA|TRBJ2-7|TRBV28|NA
CASSPYAWEQYF
TGTGCCAGCAGTCCATATGCTTGGGAGCAGTACTTC
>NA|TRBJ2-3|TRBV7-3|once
CASSPTRTATDTQYF
TGTGCCAGCAGCCCCACCCGGACAGCCACAGATACGCAGTATTTT
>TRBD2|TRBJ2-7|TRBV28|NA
CASSIRLAASYEQYF
TGTGCCAGCAGTATTAGACTAGCGGCAAGCTACGAGCAGTACTTC
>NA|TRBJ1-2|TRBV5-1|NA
CASSLAPEGKANYGYTF
TGCGCCAGCAGCTTGGCTCCGGAGGGGAAAGCTAACTATGGCTACACCTTC
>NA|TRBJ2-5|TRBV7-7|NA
CASSPTGGGETQYF
TGTGCCAGCAGCCCGACAGGAGGTGGGGAGACCCAGTACTTC
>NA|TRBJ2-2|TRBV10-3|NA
CAISAHTPGELFF
TGTGCCATCAGTGCCCACACCCCCGGGGAGCTGTTTTTT
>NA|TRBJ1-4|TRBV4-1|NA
CASSQVLNEKLFF
TGCGCCAGCAGCCAAGTTCTGAATGAAAAACTGTTTTTT
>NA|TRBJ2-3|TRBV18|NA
CASSPPPGTDTQYF
TGTGCCAGCTCACCCCCCCCAGGAACGGATACGCAGTATTTT
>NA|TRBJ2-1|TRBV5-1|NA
CASSLAVYNEQFF
TGCGCCAGCAGCTTGGCTGTCTACAATGAGCAGTTCTTC
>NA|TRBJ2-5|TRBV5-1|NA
CASSTQVQETQYF
TGCGCCAGCAGTACACAAGTCCAAGAGACCCAGTACTTC
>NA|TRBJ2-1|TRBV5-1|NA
CASSPLSRRSNEQFF
TGCGCCAGCAGCCCCCTTAGCCGGAGGTCTAATGAGCAGTTCTTC
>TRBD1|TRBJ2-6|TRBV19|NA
CASKTGAINSGANVLTF
TGTGCCAGTAAGACAGGGGCCATCAACTCTGGGGCCAACGTCCTGACTTTC
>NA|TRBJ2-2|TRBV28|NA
CASITGENTGELFF
TGTGCCAGCATTACGGGAGAAAACACCGGGGAGCTGTTTTTT
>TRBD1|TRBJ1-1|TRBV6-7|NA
CASSGGQVKRTTEAFF
TGTGCCAGCAGTGGCGGACAGGTGAAGAGAACAACTGAAGCTTTCTTT
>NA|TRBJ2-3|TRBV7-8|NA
CASSLAQIRRSTDTQYF
TGTGCCAGCAGCTTAGCGCAGATAAGGAGAAGCACAGATACGCAGTATTTT
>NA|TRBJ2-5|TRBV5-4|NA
CASSLAGLLRETQYF
TGTGCCAGCAGCTTGGCTGGACTATTAAGGGAGACCCAGTACTTC
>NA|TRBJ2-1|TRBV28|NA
CASSRGVVGNEQFF
TGTGCCAGCAGCCGTGGTGTCGTTGGGAATGAGCAGTTCTTC
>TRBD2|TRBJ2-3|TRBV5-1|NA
CASSLGLAGSTDTQYF
TGCGCCAGCAGCTTGGGTCTAGCGGGCAGCACAGATACGCAGTATTTT
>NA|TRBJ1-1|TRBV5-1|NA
CASSLDRIPDPAFF
TGCGCCAGCAGCTTAGACCGCATCCCTGATCCGGCTTTCTTT
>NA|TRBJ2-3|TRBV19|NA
CASSIRAATDTQYF
TGTGCCAGTAGTATACGGGCAGCCACAGATACGCAGTATTTT
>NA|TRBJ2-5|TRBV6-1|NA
CASTENWGRPETQYF
TGTGCCAGCACCGAAAACTGGGGGAGGCCAGAGACCCAGTACTTC
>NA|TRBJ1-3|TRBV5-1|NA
CASSTSGAYSGNTIYF
TGCGCCAGCAGCACTTCAGGGGCTTACTCTGGAAACACCATATATTTT
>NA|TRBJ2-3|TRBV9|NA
CASSGGPTDTQYF
TGTGCCAGCAGCGGAGGTCCCACAGATACGCAGTATTTT
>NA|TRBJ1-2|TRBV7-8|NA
CASSLASGLGYGYTF
TGTGCCAGCAGCTTAGCGTCAGGGCTAGGCTATGGCTACACCTTC